The 9 T cell receptor beta chains below all came from one sample that was sequenced in a study of cytomegalovirus exposure and HLA in healthy donors. The PCR employed 60 Vbeta primers together with 13 Jbeta primers. Here immunoSEQ multiplex PCR was the method, and the copy in TCRdb shows in-frame clones only, minus some. The table has some 100,000 clones, over 75% seen once. Sequencing was performed on PBMCs. The receptors were gathered from a girl aged 2 to 9 in good health and CMV-seropositive.

The chain recombines TRBV5-1 with TRBJ2-7; no firm D call. The V gene lost 4 bases and the J gene lost 1 base, with 9 bases spanning the gap. From germline, CDR1 is SGHRS and CDR2 YFSETQ. The CDR3 is 13 amino acids. DNA for the CDR3: TGCGCCAGCAGCCTCAGGCGATCCTACGAGCAGTACTTC. It translates to CASSLRRSYEQYF.

The rearrangement joins TRBV9 to TRBJ1-1; unclear D gene. The CDR3 spans 14 residues. CDR1 and CDR2 (germline): SGDLS, YYNGEE. Trimming removed 0 bases from V and 11 bases from J, with 17 bases in between. The CDR3 bases are TGTGCCAGCAGCGTAGGGATCGGAGAGATAATGGCTTTCTTT. It translates to CASSVGIGEIMAFF. The variable domain in full, with the rest retrieved from reference TRBV9 and TRBJ1-1, is DSGVTQTPKHLITATGQRVTLRCSPRSGDLSVYWYQQSLDQGLQFLIQYYNGEERAKGNILERFSAQQFPDLHSELNLSSLELGDSALYFCASSVGIGEIMAFFGQGTRLTVV.

J is TRBJ1-4 and V is TRBV6-1, with D possibly TRBD1 on 6 matching bases. Trimming took 5 bases from V and 7 from J, leaving 11 bases between them. CDR3 length: 13 residues. CDR1 is MNHNS, CDR2 SASEGT, per germline. The DNA of the CDR3 is TGTGCCAGCAGTTGGACAGATAGTGAAAAACTGTTTTTT. It encodes CASSWTDSEKLFF.

This clone turned up a few times. V and J are TRBV4-3 and TRBJ2-4; 9 positions match TRBD2. Looked up from germline, CDR1 is LGHNA and CDR2 is YSLEER. The CDR3 length is 20 residues. J gave up 3 bases and V 0 bases, and 15 bases lay outside the gene matches. CDR3 DNA: TGCGCCAGCAGCCAAGAACTAAATAGCGGGAGCGTTAGGGGCAAAAACATTCAGTACTTC. Amino acids: CASSQELNSGSVRGKNIQYF.

The chain employs TRBV19 and TRBJ2-4; maybe TRBD2 (6 bases). CDR3 length equals 17 residues. The germline gives CDR1 LNHDA, CDR2 SQIVND (reference sequence). The V end was cut by 3 bases, the J end by 2 bases, with 17 bases between. CDR3 in amino acids: CASSMGGPWETKNIQYF. The CDR3 region has the DNA TGTGCCAGTAGTATGGGGGGTCCGTGGGAGACCAAAAACATTCAGTACTTC.

The chain links TRBV27 to TRBJ1-5; D is ambiguous. Trimming took off 1 base at V and 5 bases at J, with 6 bases between the two ends. CDR1 and CDR2 (germline): MNHEY, SMNVEV (reference sequence). The CDR3 is made up of 13 amino acids. The CDR3 is CASSLYPDQPQHF. The CDR3 region has the DNA TGTGCCAGCAGTTTATACCCGGATCAGCCCCAGCATTTT.

The genes are TRBV6-5 and TRBJ1-1; 8 bases match TRBD1. Germline V lookup: CDR1 MNHEY, CDR2 SVGAGI. This CDR3 has 15 amino acids. Unmatched junction bases numbered 10, after V lost 6 bases and J lost 4 bases. This CDR3 is CASSKGQGRVTEAFF. CDR3 in DNA: TGTGCCAGCAGCAAAGGACAGGGTAGGGTCACTGAAGCTTTCTTT.

The rearrangement uses TRBV6-1 and TRBJ2-7; 12 bases align to TRBD1. The germline gives CDR1 MNHNS, CDR2 SASEGT. The V and J ends lost 2 bases and 7 bases, in that order; junction bases with no gene match: 9. The length of the CDR3 is 16 residues. CDR3 in amino acids: CASSELPGQGASEQYF. As DNA, the CDR3 is TGTGCCAGCAGTGAATTACCGGGACAGGGGGCAAGTGAGCAGTACTTC.

V and J are TRBV28 and TRBJ1-2; perhaps TRBD1 as D (6 bases). The V gene's germline CDR1 is MDHEN and CDR2 SYDVKM. The CDR3 spans 15 residues. V lost 7 bases and J 0 bases, leaving 15 bases between the germline ends. The CDR3 spells CASTPGDGANYGYTF. For the CDR3, the DNA is TGTGCCAGCACCCCAGGGGACGGAGCTAACTATGGCTACACCTTC.